This T cell receptor (beta chain) was sequenced in a study of cytomegalovirus exposure and HLA in healthy donors. PCR amplification relied on 60 Vbeta primers (plus 13 Jbeta primers). TCRdb's table, derived via immunoSEQ multiplex PCR, lists solely in-frame clones and lacks some. This repertoire shows fewer than 200,000 clones, 80% to 90% found once; its top ten account for 4% to 5%. J was trimmed by 2 bases and V by 3 bases; bases with no gene match: 2. The CDR3 contains 14 residues. Germline CDR1 and CDR2: ENHRY and SYGVKD. The sample taken for sequencing was PBMCs. This TCR was recovered from a young woman in good health and CMV-seropositive. The genes are TRBV10-3 and TRBJ2-7, with 9 bases identical to TRBD1. The CDR3 here is CAISENRGPYEQYF. The CDR3 DNA reads TGTGCCATCAGTGAAAACAGGGGGCCCTACGAGCAGTACTTC.